A selection of T cell receptor beta chains follows, all from one sample in a study of CD8 T cells in Susac syndrome. TCRdb called the immunoSEQ multiplex PCR reads again in MiXCR, with one record for every CDR3 protein. The sample yields 100,000 to 150,000 distinct CDR3 sequences, roughly 96% seen once. Sequencing was done on a sample of CD4+ T cells from PBMCs. These receptors were taken from a human donor in good health. Each CDR3 is given with its conserved first and last residue. The order of the fields is V gene, J gene, CDR3 protein.

>TRBV27|TRBJ1-1
CASSLYPGNTEAFF
>TRBV12-3/TRBV12-4|TRBJ2-2
CASSLITGELFF
>TRBV6-2/TRBV6-3|TRBJ2-1
CASRETRGRIDEQFF
>TRBV28|TRBJ2-3
CASSPVGGRADTQYF
>TRBV6-5|TRBJ2-5
CASSYSGPGTFPRTQYF
>TRBV27|TRBJ1-2
CASSLRPGNNYGYTF
>TRBV20-1|TRBJ2-2
CSASGATDPNTGELFF
>TRBV5-1|TRBJ1-2
CANSLRDTAFYGYTF
>TRBV6-1|TRBJ2-7
CAIFGGASGSYEQYF
>TRBV5-1|TRBJ1-1
CASSWDRANTEAFF
>TRBV14|TRBJ2-7
CASSQRSGGGTYYEQYF
>TRBV7-2|TRBJ2-1
CASSKPGGSSYNEQFF
>TRBV10-3|TRBJ2-7
CATLAQYEQYF
>TRBV18|TRBJ1-2
CASSPPQSPDGYTF